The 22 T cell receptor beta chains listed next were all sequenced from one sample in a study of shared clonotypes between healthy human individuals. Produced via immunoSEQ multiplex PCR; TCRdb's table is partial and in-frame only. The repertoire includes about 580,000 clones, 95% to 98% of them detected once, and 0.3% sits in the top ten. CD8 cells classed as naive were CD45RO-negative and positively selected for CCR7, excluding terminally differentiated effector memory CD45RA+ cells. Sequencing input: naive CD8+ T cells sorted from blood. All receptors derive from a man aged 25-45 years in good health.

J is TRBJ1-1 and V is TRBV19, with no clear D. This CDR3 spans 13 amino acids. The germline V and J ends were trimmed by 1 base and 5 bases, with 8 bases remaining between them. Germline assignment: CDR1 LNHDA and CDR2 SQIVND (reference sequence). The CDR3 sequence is CASSIGKGTEAFF. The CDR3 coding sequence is TGTGCCAGTAGTATAGGTAAAGGGACTGAAGCTTTCTTT. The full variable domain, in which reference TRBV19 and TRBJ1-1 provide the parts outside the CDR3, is DGGITQSPKYLFRKEGQNVTLSCEQNLNHDAMYWYRQDPGQGLRLIYYSQIVNDFQKGDIAEGYSVSREKKESFPLTVTSAQKNPTAFYLCASSIGKGTEAFFGQGTRLTVV.

This CDR3 is CASSPGLAGEDRNEQYF. CDR3 DNA sequence: TGTGCCAGCAGCCCGGGGCTAGCGGGAGAGGATAGGAACGAGCAGTACTTC. V and J are TRBV7-9 and TRBJ2-7, with 10 bases lining up with TRBD2. With 5 bases clipped from V and 5 bases from J, the junction kept 15 bases outside the gene matches. Germline V gene sequence: CDR1 SEHNR, CDR2 FQNEAQ (reference sequence). CDR3 size: 17 residues.

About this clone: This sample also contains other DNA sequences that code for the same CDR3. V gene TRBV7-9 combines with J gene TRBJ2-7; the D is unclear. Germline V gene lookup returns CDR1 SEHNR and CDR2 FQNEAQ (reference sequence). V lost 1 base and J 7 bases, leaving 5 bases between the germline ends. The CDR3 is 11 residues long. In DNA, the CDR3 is TGTGCCAGCAGCTTAGGCCCTGAGCAGTACTTC. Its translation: CASSLGPEQYF.

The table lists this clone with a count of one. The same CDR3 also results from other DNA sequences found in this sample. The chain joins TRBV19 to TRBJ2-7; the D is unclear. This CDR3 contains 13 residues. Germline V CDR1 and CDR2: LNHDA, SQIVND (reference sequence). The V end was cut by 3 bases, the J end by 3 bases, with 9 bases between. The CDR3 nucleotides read TGTGCCAGTAGTATCAGTGCCGGCTACGAGCAGTACTTC. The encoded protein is CASSISAGYEQYF.

In nucleotides, the CDR3 is TGCAGCGTGGTGGTCGGTCGGCCTTGGGACGAGCAGTACTTC. Its protein product is CSVVVGRPWDEQYF. The chain has TRBV29-1 and TRBJ2-7; D is unresolved. V was cut by 6 bases and J by 5 bases, with 20 bases left in between. This CDR3 is 14 amino acids long. Germline V lookup: CDR1 SQVTM, CDR2 ANQGSEA.

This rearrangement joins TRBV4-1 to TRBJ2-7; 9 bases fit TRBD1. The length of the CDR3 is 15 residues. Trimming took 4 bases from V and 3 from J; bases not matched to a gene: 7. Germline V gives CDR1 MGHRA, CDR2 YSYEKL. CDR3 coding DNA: TGCGCCAGCAGCCCAGAGGACAGGGGTGGCTACGAGCAGTACTTC. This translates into CASSPEDRGGYEQYF.

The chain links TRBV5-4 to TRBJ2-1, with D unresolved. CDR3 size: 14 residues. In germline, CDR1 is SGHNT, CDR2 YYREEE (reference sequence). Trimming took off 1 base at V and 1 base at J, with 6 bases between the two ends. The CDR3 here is CASSLSRSYNEQFF. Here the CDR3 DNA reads TGTGCCAGCAGCTTGAGTAGGTCCTACAATGAGCAGTTCTTC.

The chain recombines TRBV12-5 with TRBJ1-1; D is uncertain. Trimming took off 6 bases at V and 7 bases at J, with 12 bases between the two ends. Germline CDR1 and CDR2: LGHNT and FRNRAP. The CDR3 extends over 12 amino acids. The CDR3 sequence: CASGPSLGEAFF. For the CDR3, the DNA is TGTGCTAGTGGCCCGAGTCTGGGTGAAGCTTTCTTT.

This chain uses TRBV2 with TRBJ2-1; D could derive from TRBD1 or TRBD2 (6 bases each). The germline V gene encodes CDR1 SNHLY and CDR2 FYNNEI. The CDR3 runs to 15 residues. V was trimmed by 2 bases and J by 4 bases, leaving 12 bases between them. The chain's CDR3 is CASSERWGAYNEQFF. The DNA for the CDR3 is TGTGCCAGCAGTGAACGGTGGGGGGCGTACAATGAGCAGTTCTTC.

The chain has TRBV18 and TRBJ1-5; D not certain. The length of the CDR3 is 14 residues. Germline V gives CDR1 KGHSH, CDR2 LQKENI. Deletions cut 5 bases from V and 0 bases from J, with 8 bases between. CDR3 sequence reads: CASSEPYSNQPQHF. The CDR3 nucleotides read TGTGCCAGCTCAGAGCCGTATAGCAATCAGCCCCAGCATTTT.

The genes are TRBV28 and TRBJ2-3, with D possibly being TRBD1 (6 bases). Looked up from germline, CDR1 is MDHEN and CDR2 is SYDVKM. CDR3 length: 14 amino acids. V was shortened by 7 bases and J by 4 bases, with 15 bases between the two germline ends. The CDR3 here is CASNTGTFPDTQYF. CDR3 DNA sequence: TGTGCCAGCAATACAGGGACATTCCCAGATACGCAGTATTTT.

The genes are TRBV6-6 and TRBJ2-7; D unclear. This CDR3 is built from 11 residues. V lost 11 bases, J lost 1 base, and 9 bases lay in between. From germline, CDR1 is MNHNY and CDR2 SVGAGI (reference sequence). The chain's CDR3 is CASGGSYEQYF. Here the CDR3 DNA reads TGTGCCTCAGGTGGATCCTACGAGCAGTACTTC.

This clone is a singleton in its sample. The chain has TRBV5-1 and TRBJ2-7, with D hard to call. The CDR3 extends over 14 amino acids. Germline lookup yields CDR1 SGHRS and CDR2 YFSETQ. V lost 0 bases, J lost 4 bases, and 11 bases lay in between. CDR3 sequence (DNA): TGCGCCAGCAGCTTGGTGGCGGCCACGTACGAGCAGTACTTC. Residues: CASSLVAATYEQYF.

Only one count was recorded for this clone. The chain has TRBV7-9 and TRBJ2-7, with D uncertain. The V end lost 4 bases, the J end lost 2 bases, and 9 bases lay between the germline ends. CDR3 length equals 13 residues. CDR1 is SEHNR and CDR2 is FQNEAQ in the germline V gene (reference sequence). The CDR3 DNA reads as TGTGCCAGCAGCTCAAGTCTAGCCTACGAGCAGTACTTC. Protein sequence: CASSSSLAYEQYF.

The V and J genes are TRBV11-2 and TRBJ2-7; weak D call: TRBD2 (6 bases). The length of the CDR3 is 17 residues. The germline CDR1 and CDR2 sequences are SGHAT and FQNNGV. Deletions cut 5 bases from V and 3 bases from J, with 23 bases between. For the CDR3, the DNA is TGTGCCAGCAGCGACAGCTACCCCGGGAGTAATGTCTACGAGCAGTACTTC. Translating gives CASSDSYPGSNVYEQYF.

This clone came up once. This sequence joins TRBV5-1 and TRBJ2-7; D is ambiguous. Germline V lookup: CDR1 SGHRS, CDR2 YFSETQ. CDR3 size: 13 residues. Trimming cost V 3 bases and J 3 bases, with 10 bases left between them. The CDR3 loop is CASSSISLYEQYF. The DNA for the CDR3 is TGCGCCAGCAGCTCTATCTCGCTCTACGAGCAGTACTTC.

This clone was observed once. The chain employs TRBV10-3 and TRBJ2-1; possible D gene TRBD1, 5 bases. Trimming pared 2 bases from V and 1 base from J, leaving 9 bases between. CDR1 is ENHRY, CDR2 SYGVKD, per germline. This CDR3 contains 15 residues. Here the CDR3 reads CAISEQGTSYNEQFF. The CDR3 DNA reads TGTGCCATCAGTGAGCAGGGAACGTCCTACAATGAGCAGTTCTTC.

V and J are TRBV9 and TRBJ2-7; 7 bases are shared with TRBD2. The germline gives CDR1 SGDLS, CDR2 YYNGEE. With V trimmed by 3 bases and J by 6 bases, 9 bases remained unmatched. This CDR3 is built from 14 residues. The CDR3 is CASSAAGEWGEQYF. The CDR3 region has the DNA TGTGCCAGCAGCGCCGCGGGAGAGTGGGGCGAGCAGTACTTC.

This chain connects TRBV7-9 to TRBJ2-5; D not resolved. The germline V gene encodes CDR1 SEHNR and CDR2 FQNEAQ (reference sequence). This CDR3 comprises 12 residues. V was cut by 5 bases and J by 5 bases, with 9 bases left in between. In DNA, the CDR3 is TGTGCCAGCAGCCCGAGGTGGGAGACCCAGTACTTC. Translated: CASSPRWETQYF.

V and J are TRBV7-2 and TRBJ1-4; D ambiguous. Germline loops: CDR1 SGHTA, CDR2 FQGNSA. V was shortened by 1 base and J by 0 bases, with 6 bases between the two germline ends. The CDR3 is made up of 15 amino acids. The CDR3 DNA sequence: TGTGCCAGCAGCTTAGGAGCAGCAACTAATGAAAAACTGTTTTTT. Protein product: CASSLGAATNEKLFF.

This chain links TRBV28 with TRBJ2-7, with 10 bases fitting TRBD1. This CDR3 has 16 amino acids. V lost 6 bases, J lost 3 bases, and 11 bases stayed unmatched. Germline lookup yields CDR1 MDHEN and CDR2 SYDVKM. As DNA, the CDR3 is TGTGCCAGCAGCCTTAACCCCCGGACAGGGGGCTACGAGCAGTACTTC. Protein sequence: CASSLNPRTGGYEQYF.

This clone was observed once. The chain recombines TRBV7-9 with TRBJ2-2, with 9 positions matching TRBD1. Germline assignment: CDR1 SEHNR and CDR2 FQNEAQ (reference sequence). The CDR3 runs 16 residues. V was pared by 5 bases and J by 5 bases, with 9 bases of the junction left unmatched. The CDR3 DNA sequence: TGTGCCAGCAGCACCGTTCGGACAGGGGATACCGGGGAGCTGTTTTTT. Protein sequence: CASSTVRTGDTGELFF.